The T cell receptor (beta chain) under discussion was sequenced for a study of blood T cell repertoires in COVID-19. Background on the study: COVID-19 samples, acute and convalescent, were from the United States, Italy and Spain. The cDNA or gDNA used as material had been derived from T cells, B-cell-depleted T cells, or PBMCs.

Per the original data handling: Counts of nucleated cells, estimated from reference gene primer amplification, were obtained. Sequencing used immunoSEQ multiplex PCR; TCRdb keeps in-frame clones, though not all of them. Clone size and V and J calls were adopted from that table, with D and trimming inferred from the DNA. This table holds about 260,000 clones, around 84% found once. The germline gives CDR1 LNHDA, CDR2 SQIVND (reference sequence). V trimming: 3 bases; J trimming: 5 bases; junction bases outside the gene matches: 5. The CDR3 loop spans 14 amino acids. This chain joins TRBV19 and TRBJ2-7, with TRBD2 matching over 9 bases. The sample consisted of peripheral blood. The receptor's source is a woman in her sixties with COVID-19, enrolled during active disease. CDR3 DNA: TGTGCCAGTAGTATTAGCGGGAGAATTCACGAGCAGTACTTC. Translating it yields CASSISGRIHEQYF.